The sequence of this TCR beta chain was determined in a study of blood T cell repertoires in COVID-19. Study processing details: Nucleated cell number was recorded as an estimate derived from reference gene primer amplification. Sequencing used immunoSEQ multiplex PCR; TCRdb keeps in-frame clones, though not all of them. V and J calls and clone size follow that table, whereas D and trimming were derived from the DNA. The sample has 250,000 to 350,000 clones; about nine tenths are singletons. Participant-given clinical history determined each cohort assignment. The table lists this clone with a count of one. What was sequenced was PBMCs or T cells enriched from blood (not recorded which). The receptor was isolated from a young woman who had recovered from COVID-19.

CDR3 DNA sequence: TGTGCCAGCTCACCGGAGTTCTCCTACAATGAGCAGTTCTTC. As protein: CASSPEFSYNEQFF. The rearrangement uses TRBV18 and TRBJ2-1; no clear D gene. Germline assignment: CDR1 KGHSH and CDR2 LQKENI. V lost 3 bases, J lost 0 bases, and 6 bases lay in between. CDR3 length: 14 amino acids. Full variable domain (outside the CDR3, taken from reference TRBV18 and TRBJ2-1): NAGVMQNPRHLVRRRGQEARLRCSPMKGHSHVYWYRQLPEEGLKFMVYLQKENIIDESGMPKERFSAEFPKEGPSILRIQQVVRGDSAAYFCASSPEFSYNEQFFGPGTRLTVL.